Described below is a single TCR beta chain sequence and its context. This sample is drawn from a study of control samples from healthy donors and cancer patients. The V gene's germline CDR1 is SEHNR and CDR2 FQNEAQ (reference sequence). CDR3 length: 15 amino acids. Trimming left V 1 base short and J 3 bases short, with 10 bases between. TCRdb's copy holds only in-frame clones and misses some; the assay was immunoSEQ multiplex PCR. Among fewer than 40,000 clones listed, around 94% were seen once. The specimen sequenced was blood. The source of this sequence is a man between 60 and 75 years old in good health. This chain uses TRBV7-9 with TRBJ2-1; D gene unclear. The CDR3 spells CASSLDEWVYNEQFF. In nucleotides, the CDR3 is TGTGCCAGCAGCTTAGACGAATGGGTCTACAATGAGCAGTTCTTC.